This T cell receptor (beta chain) was profiled in a study of CD8 T cells in ankylosing spondylitis (dated by TCRdb to the late 2010s). Background on the whole study: To find TCR variants linked to disease, the study profiled T cell receptor beta repertoires in ankylosing spondylitis patients and healthy donors. Peripheral blood samples were taken, and synovial fluid was additionally collected from ankylosing spondylitis patients. The whole study cohort included 108 healthy donors and 25 or so ankylosing spondylitis patients. Overall study outcomes, separate from this receptor: Significant enrichment of the disease-linked clones was reported in matched synovial fluid samples from ankylosing spondylitis patients. Some of the motif variants had been reported before in the synovial fluid and blood of reactive arthritis patients, a finding that suggests common disease-initiation mechanisms. Blood from ankylosing spondylitis patients appeared to be characterized by a TCR beta motif composed of about eight highly homologous amino acid variants. A CD8+ phenotype was shown by the disease-linked clones, which were found at relatively low frequencies in peripheral blood.

This clonotype showed up many times. The antigen this receptor binds is unknown. No per-base quality is available; no much larger clone lies one base away. Instrument used: Illumina HiSeq 2500. Quantitative 5'-RACE with molecular barcodes was used to prepare TCR beta libraries. Per the source publication's procedure: Disease-linked TCR variants were identified with a new computational method built on a probabilistic model of VDJ rearrangement. TCRdb reran the public reads through fastp at Q25 and MiXCR, keeping productive beta chains. Identical CDR3 proteins give one entry, which carries the most common genes and DNA. TCRdb's processing, not the authors', yielded these V and J calls. Here the sample has 650,000 to 800,000 distinct CDR3 sequences; under 20% occur a single time. Clones ranked in the top ten supply under 20% of the sample. V is shortened by 0 bases, J by 1 base, and the region joining them spans 4 bases. Including cysteine and phenylalanine, the CDR3 has 12 amino acids. Only the CDR3 part of the read is kept: 36 bases, read in frame from the first base. The germline V gene supplies CDR1 SQVTM and CDR2 ANQGSEA.

The rearranged segments are TRBV29-1 and TRBJ2-7; confidence is insufficient to name the D gene. This TCR was sampled from a male donor with ankylosing spondylitis. The sequencing input was blood, either unsorted or a sorted T cell fraction (not recorded which). The DNA reads TGCAGCGTTGAAGATTTTTCCTACGAGCAGTACTTC. Its translation reads: CSVEDFSYEQYF.